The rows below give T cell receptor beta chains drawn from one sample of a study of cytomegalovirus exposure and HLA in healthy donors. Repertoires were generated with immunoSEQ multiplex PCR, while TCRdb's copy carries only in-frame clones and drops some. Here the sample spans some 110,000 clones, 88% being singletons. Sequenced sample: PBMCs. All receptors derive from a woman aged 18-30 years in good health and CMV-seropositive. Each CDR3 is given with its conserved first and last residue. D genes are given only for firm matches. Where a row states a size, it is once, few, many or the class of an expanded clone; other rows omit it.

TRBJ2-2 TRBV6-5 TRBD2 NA CASSSPTSNTGELFF TGTGCCAGCAGTTCCCCGACTAGCAACACCGGGGAGCTGTTTTTT
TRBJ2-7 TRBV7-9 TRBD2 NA CASSSSIRLAGAYEQYF TGTGCCAGCAGCTCCTCCATTCGACTAGCGGGGGCCTACGAGCAGTACTTC
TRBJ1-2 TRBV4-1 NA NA CASSQDLTVDYGYTF TGCGCCAGCAGCCAAGACCTGACAGTAGACTATGGCTACACCTTC
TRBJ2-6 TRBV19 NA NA CASSDGSAPSGANVLTF TGTGCCAGTAGTGACGGGTCCGCGCCCTCTGGGGCCAACGTCCTGACTTTC
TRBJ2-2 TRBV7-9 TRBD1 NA CASSLGPGTGVTGELFF TGTGCCAGCAGCTTAGGCCCCGGGACAGGGGTCACCGGGGAGCTGTTTTTT
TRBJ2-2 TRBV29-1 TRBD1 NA CSPQWTGQAGELFF TGCAGCCCCCAATGGACAGGTCAAGCCGGGGAGCTGTTTTTT
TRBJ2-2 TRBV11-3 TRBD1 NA CASSPGTGDTGELFF TGTGCCAGCAGCCCCGGGACAGGGGACACCGGGGAGCTGTTTTTT
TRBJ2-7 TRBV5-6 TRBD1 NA CASSLTDRVNEQYF TGTGCCAGCAGCTTGACCGACAGGGTTAACGAGCAGTACTTC
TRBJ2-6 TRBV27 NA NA CASSLQPPLRGTEGANVLTF TGTGCCAGCAGTTTACAGCCTCCGCTCAGGGGAACGGAAGGGGCCAACGTCCTGACTTTC
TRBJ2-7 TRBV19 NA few CASSPGVQGYEQYF TGTGCCAGTAGCCCGGGGGTCCAAGGCTACGAGCAGTACTTC
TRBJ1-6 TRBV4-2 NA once CASSQEAGNSPLHF TGTGCCAGCAGCCAAGAGGCAGGTAATTCACCCCTCCACTTT
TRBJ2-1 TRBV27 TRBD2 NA CASSLLLGGMGRNEQFF TGTGCCAGCAGTCTCCTACTGGGAGGGATGGGAAGGAATGAGCAGTTCTTC
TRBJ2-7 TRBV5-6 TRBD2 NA CASSLVAGGLHEQYF TGTGCCAGCAGCTTGGTGGCGGGGGGGCTTCACGAGCAGTACTTC
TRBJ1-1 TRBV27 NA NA CASSLQMNTEAFF TGTGCCAGCAGTTTACAGATGAACACTGAAGCTTTCTTT
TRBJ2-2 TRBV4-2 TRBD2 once CASSQEGSSGGPRGELFF TGTGCCAGCAGCCAAGAGGGGTCTAGCGGGGGCCCACGGGGGGAGCTGTTTTTT
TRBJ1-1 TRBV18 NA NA CASSSGRTEAFF TGTGCCAGCTCTTCGGGTAGGACTGAAGCTTTCTTT
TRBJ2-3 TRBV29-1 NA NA CSVEAGIPTDTQYF TGCAGCGTTGAAGCGGGGATCCCCACAGATACGCAGTATTTT
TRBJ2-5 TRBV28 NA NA CASSSPSEYEETQYF TGTGCCAGCAGTTCCCCTAGCGAATATGAAGAGACCCAGTACTTC
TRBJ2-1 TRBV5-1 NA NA CASSFSRSSSYNEQFF TGCGCCAGCAGCTTTTCCCGGTCAAGCTCCTACAATGAGCAGTTCTTC
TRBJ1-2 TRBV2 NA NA CATCIDTPDRGGYTF TGTGCCACCTGCATCGACACTCCGGATAGGGGTGGCTACACCTTC
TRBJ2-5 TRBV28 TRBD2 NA CASGGRGGRETQYF TGTGCCAGCGGAGGGCGGGGGGGCCGTGAGACCCAGTACTTC
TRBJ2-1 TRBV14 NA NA CASSLGLNNEQFF TGTGCCAGCAGCCTTGGGCTAAACAATGAGCAGTTCTTC
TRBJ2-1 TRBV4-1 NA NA CASSPGQEQFF TGCGCCAGCAGCCCGGGACAAGAGCAGTTCTTC
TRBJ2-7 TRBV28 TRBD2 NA CASTHLGGGGAFYEQYF TGTGCCAGCACCCACCTCGGAGGCGGGGGGGCCTTCTACGAGCAGTACTTC
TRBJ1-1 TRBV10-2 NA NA CASSIEKGRGNTEAFF TGCGCCAGCAGTATTGAAAAGGGGAGGGGGAACACTGAAGCTTTCTTT
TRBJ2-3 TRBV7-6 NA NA CASSLDLRDTQYF TGTGCCAGCAGCTTAGACCTCCGGGATACGCAGTATTTT
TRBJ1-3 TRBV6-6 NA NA CASSYPGQETGNTIYF TGTGCCAGCAGTTACCCCGGTCAGGAAACTGGAAACACCATATATTTT
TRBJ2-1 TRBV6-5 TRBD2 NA CASTEAGTSGEQFF TGTGCCAGCACCGAAGCCGGGACTAGCGGTGAGCAGTTCTTC
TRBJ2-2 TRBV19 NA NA CASKANRAFFAGELFF TGTGCCAGTAAAGCTAACAGGGCTTTTTTTGCCGGGGAGCTGTTTTTT
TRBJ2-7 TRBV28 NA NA CASRTGREQYF TGTGCCAGCAGGACAGGGAGGGAGCAGTACTTC
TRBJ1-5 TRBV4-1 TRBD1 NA CASSQVRGGNQPQHF TGCGCCAGCAGCCAAGTCAGGGGGGGCAATCAGCCCCAGCATTTT
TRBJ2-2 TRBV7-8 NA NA CASSLGYGIEELFF TGTGCCAGCAGCTTAGGGTACGGGATCGAGGAGCTGTTTTTT